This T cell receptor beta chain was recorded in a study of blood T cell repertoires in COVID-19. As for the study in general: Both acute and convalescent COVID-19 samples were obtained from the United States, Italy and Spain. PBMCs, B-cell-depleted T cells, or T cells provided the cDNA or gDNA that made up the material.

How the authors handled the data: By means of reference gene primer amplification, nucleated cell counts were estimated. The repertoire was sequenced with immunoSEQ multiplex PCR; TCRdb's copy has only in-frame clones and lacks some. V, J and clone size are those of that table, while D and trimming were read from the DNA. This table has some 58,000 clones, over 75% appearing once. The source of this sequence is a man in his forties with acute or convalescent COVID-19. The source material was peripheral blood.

The CDR3 loop reads CASSLRGISYEQYF. The CDR3 nucleotides are TGTGCCAGCAGCTTACGGGGAATCTCCTACGAGCAGTACTTC. V is TRBV13 and J is TRBJ2-7, with a tentative D call TRBD2 (5 bases). The V gene's germline CDR1 is PRHDT and CDR2 FYEKMQ (reference sequence). V dropped 2 bases and J dropped 0 bases, with 8 bases sitting between them. CDR3 size: 14 residues. The full variable domain, completed using reference TRBV13 and TRBJ2-7, is AAGVIQSPRHLIKEKRETATLKCYPIPRHDTVYWYQQGPGQDPQFLISFYEKMQSDKGSIPDRFSAQQFSDYHSELNMSSLELGDSALYFCASSLRGISYEQYFGPGTRLTVT.